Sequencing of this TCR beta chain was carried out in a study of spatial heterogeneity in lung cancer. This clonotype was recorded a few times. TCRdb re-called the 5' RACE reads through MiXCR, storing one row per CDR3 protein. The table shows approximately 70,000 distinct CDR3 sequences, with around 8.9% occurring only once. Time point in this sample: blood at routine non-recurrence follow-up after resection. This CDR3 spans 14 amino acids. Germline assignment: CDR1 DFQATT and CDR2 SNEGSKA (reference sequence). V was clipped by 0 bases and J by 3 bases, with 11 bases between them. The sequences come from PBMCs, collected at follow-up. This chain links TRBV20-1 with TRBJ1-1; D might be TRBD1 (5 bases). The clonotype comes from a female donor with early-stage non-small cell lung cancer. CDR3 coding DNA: TGCAGTGCTAGAGATCCCGCCAGGGACACTGAAGCTTTCTTT. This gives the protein CSARDPARDTEAFF.